This T cell receptor (beta chain) was sequenced during a study of cytomegalovirus exposure and HLA in healthy donors. It was with 60 Vbeta and 13 Jbeta primers that the PCR ran. Here immunoSEQ multiplex PCR was the method, and the copy in TCRdb shows in-frame clones only, minus some. The sample consists of fewer than 200,000 clones, roughly 87% of them appearing once. Looked up from germline, CDR1 is KGHSH and CDR2 is LQKENI. V gave up 2 bases and J gave up 0 bases, with 10 bases separating them. The CDR3 runs to 15 residues. General study findings and limits: When the data were analyzed later, several of the most significant clusters appeared to be linked to common viral pathogens.

Concerning this clone itself: Its antigen is not known. In the same sample, other DNA sequences code for this CDR3.

The sample was PBMCs. This TCR was recovered from a man aged 50 or older in good health and CMV-seronegative. The chain carries TRBV18 and TRBJ1-1, with D maybe TRBD1 (6 bases). The CDR3 sequence: CASSPGQNMNTEAFF. The CDR3, as DNA: TGTGCCAGCTCACCAGGACAGAACATGAACACTGAAGCTTTCTTT.